The 28 T cell receptor beta chains below all came from one sample that was sequenced in a study of cytomegalovirus exposure and HLA in healthy donors. The PCR contained 60 Vbeta and 13 Jbeta primers. Assay used: immunoSEQ multiplex PCR; TCRdb lists only in-frame clones, some missing. The sample gives roughly 180,000 clones, 84% of which show up once; under 5% is in the top ten. Sequencing used PBMCs. The origin of the receptors is a girl aged 5-17 years in good health and CMV-seropositive.

The rearrangement uses TRBV5-6 and TRBJ1-2; D is ambiguous. The germline V and J ends were trimmed by 0 bases and 4 bases, with 13 bases remaining between them. Germline V gives CDR1 SGHDT, CDR2 YYEEEE. The length of the CDR3 is 15 residues. Here the CDR3 reads CASSLGVGASYGYTF. The CDR3 coding sequence is TGTGCCAGCAGCTTGGGGGTGGGCGCGAGCTATGGCTACACCTTC.

The chain joins TRBV11-2 to TRBJ1-1; 9 bases map to TRBD1. This CDR3 has 14 amino acids. Per germline, CDR1 SGHAT and CDR2 FQNNGV. Unmatched junction bases numbered 6, after V lost 5 bases and J lost 5 bases. CDR3 sequence: CASSIRDRVTEAFF. DNA of the CDR3: TGTGCCAGCAGCATCCGGGACAGGGTGACTGAAGCTTTCTTT.

As regards this clone: This CDR3 is also generated by other DNA sequences in the sample. The rearrangement links TRBV7-9 to TRBJ1-2; 11 positions agree with TRBD1. The germline gives CDR1 SEHNR, CDR2 FQNEAQ (reference sequence). V shed 5 bases and J 5 bases; nucleotides not matched to a gene: 7. The CDR3 runs to 15 residues. The CDR3 DNA sequence: TGTGCCAGCAGCGATCGGGACAGGGGGTTGTATGGCTACACCTTC. Its protein product is CASSDRDRGLYGYTF.

V is TRBV29-1 and J is TRBJ2-7, with 7 nucleotides matching TRBD1. The V segment lost 6 bases and the J segment 2 bases; nucleotides outside the gene matches: 1. This CDR3 is built from 11 residues. CDR1 SQVTM and CDR2 ANQGSEA come from the germline V gene. The CDR3 region is CSVQGAYEQYF. The CDR3 DNA reads TGCAGCGTCCAGGGGGCCTACGAGCAGTACTTC.

The V and J genes are TRBV27 and TRBJ2-7, with 12 bases matching TRBD1. V lost 4 bases and J lost 7; bases outside the gene matches: 5. Looked up from germline, CDR1 is MNHEY and CDR2 is SMNVEV (reference sequence). This CDR3 region has 14 residues. The CDR3 DNA reads TGTGCCAGCAGTTCTGGGACAGGGGGCGCGGAGCAGTACTTC. This codes for CASSSGTGGAEQYF.

This chain joins TRBV6-6 and TRBJ1-3; D unclear. Trimming removed 4 bases at V and 2 bases at J, with 12 bases between. Germline V gives CDR1 MNHNY, CDR2 SVGAGI (reference sequence). This CDR3 contains 15 residues. The CDR3 DNA reads TGTGCCAGCAGTTCCATGGGGAGGCCTGGAAACACCATATATTTT. It yields the protein CASSSMGRPGNTIYF.

This chain joins TRBV5-1 and TRBJ2-7; D possibly corresponds to TRBD2 (5 bases). The CDR3 has 14 amino acids. CDR1 and CDR2 from the germline V gene are SGHRS and YFSETQ. The V and J ends lost 7 bases and 3 bases respectively, with 17 bases between them. The CDR3 loop is CASAWTGTYYEQYF. The CDR3 bases are TGCGCCAGCGCTTGGACTGGAACGTACTACGAGCAGTACTTC.

The chain is built from TRBV9 and TRBJ2-3; 16 nucleotides line up with TRBD2. CDR3 length: 18 residues. CDR1 is SGDLS and CDR2 is YYNGEE in the germline V gene. After removal of 3 bases from V and 7 bases from J, the junction contained 11 bases not matched to a gene. CDR3 sequence: CASSEGLAGGRILYTQYF. In nucleotides, the CDR3 is TGTGCCAGCAGCGAGGGACTAGCGGGGGGGCGGATACTATATACGCAGTATTTT.

This clone occurred once. The J gene is TRBJ1-1, the V gene TRBV5-1; a possible D gene is TRBD1 (6 bases). V was trimmed by 3 bases and J by 5 bases, leaving 14 bases between them. CDR1 and CDR2 (germline): SGHRS, YFSETQ. The CDR3 runs to 14 residues. The CDR3 protein is CASSSSGAGTEAFF. The CDR3 region has the DNA TGCGCCAGCAGCTCGTCAGGGGCTGGAACTGAAGCTTTCTTT.

This clone was seen a single time. The J gene is TRBJ1-2, the V gene TRBV6-9; D gene uncertain. The CDR3 has 9 amino acids. V was pared by 6 bases and J by 8 bases, with 4 bases between. The V gene's germline CDR1 is MNHGY and CDR2 SVAAGI. The CDR3 sequence is CASRRGYTF. As DNA, the CDR3 is TGTGCCAGCAGGAGGGGCTACACCTTC.

The chain uses TRBV2 and TRBJ2-6, with D tentatively TRBD1 (6 bases). Per the germline V gene, CDR1 is SNHLY and CDR2 is FYNNEI. The V end lost 5 bases, the J end lost 0 bases, and 11 bases lay between the germline ends. This CDR3 has 16 residues. The DNA for the CDR3 is TGTGCCAGCAGTAGCACAGGGAGCTCTGGGGCCAACGTCCTGACTTTC. It translates to CASSSTGSSGANVLTF.

V is TRBV7-8 and J is TRBJ1-3; D not certain. The V and J ends lost 1 base and 1 base respectively, with 8 bases between them. The CDR3 runs to 15 residues. Germline lookup yields CDR1 SGHVS and CDR2 FQNEAQ. CDR3 protein: CASSLGGKSGNTIYF. DNA of the CDR3: TGTGCCAGCAGCTTAGGAGGGAAGTCTGGAAACACCATATATTTT.

This rearrangement joins TRBV30 to TRBJ2-7, with 9 bases matching TRBD1. This CDR3 comprises 13 residues. The J segment lost 5 bases and the V segment lost 3 bases, leaving 5 bases of the junction unmatched. Germline V gene lookup returns CDR1 GTSNPN and CDR2 SVGIG (reference sequence). The DNA of the CDR3 is TGTGCCTGGAGGGGACAGGGCCAGGACGAGCAGTACTTC. Amino acids: CAWRGQGQDEQYF.

CDR3 coding DNA: TGCAGCGTTGATCGGCAGGGAAGCGAGCAGTACTTC. Translation: CSVDRQGSEQYF. The chain uses TRBV29-1 and TRBJ2-5; the D gene is possibly TRBD1 (5 bases). The J call may be in error: the DNA end matches TRBJ2-7 better. The CDR3 contains 12 residues. The germline gives CDR1 SQVTM, CDR2 ANQGSEA.

This chain uses TRBV2 with TRBJ1-1, with a possible D match to TRBD1 (6 bases). CDR3 length: 14 residues. Looked up from germline, CDR1 is SNHLY and CDR2 is FYNNEI. V dropped 3 bases and J dropped 1 base, with 9 bases sitting between them. DNA of the CDR3: TGTGCCAGCAGTGATGGGACACGGAACACTGAAGCTTTCTTT. The encoded protein is CASSDGTRNTEAFF. Combining the CDR3 with reference TRBV2 and TRBJ1-1 gives the whole variable domain EPEVTQTPSHQVTQMGQEVILRCVPISNHLYFYWYRQILGQKVEFLVSFYNNEISEKSEIFDDQFSVERPDGSNFTLKIRSTKLEDSAMYFCASSDGTRNTEAFFGQGTRLTVV.

The chain links TRBV5-4 to TRBJ1-2; the match to TRBD1 covers 11 bases. The CDR3 is 15 residues long. The junction had 5 bases not matched to a gene; V was cut back by 3 bases and J by 4 bases. CDR1 is SGHNT and CDR2 is YYREEE in the germline V gene (reference sequence). CDR3 bases: TGTGCCAGCAGCTCCCCCGGGACAGGGGGCTATGGCTACACCTTC. This codes for CASSSPGTGGYGYTF. The complete variable domain, with remaining parts taken from reference TRBV5-4 and TRBJ1-2, reads ETGVTQSPTHLIKTRGQQVTLRCSSQSGHNTVSWYQQALGQGPQFIFQYYREEENGRGNFPPRFSGLQFPNYSSELNVNALELDDSALYLCASSSPGTGGYGYTFGSGTRLTVV.

The chain joins TRBV30 to TRBJ1-1, with D hard to call. The V end lost 1 base, the J end lost 11 bases, and 20 bases lay between the germline ends. Germline values: CDR1 GTSNPN, CDR2 SVGIG (reference sequence). CDR3 length: 14 residues. In nucleotides, the CDR3 is TGTGCCTGGAGTGAAATGGGCAGCACCAGGAGGGCTTTCTTT. Its translation is CAWSEMGSTRRAFF. The full variable domain, completed using reference TRBV30 and TRBJ1-1, is SQTIHQWPATLVQPVGSPLSLECTVEGTSNPNLYWYRQAAGRGLQLLFYSVGIGQISSEVPQNLSASRPQDRQFILSSKKLLLSDSGFYLCAWSEMGSTRRAFFGQGTRLTVV.

This chain uses TRBV19 with TRBJ1-1, with TRBD1 identical over 10 bases. From germline, CDR1 is LNHDA and CDR2 SQIVND (reference sequence). V lost 0 bases, J lost 1 base, and 5 bases stayed unmatched. This CDR3 has 17 amino acids. In nucleotides, the CDR3 is TGTGCCAGTAGTATAGAGTGGGGACAGGGGCCGAACACTGAAGCTTTCTTT. Amino acids: CASSIEWGQGPNTEAFF.

The chain combines TRBV18 with TRBJ1-6; 8 bases match TRBD1. Unmatched junction bases numbered 12, after V lost 10 bases and J lost 13 bases. The CDR3 has 13 amino acids. Germline values: CDR1 KGHSH, CDR2 LQKENI. CDR3 protein: CATSGTGFDPLHF. The CDR3 coding sequence is TGTGCCACCTCGGGGACAGGTTTCGATCCCCTCCACTTT.

This clone was recorded only once. CDR3 residues: CASSFTGSTANYGYTF. CDR3 in DNA: TGTGCCAGCAGCTTTACAGGCAGCACGGCTAACTATGGCTACACCTTC. This chain joins TRBV7-8 and TRBJ1-2, with D maybe TRBD1 (5 bases). The CDR3 has 16 residues. Germline assignment: CDR1 SGHVS and CDR2 FQNEAQ. Trimming left V 3 bases short and J 0 bases short, with 14 bases between.

The rearrangement uses TRBV19 and TRBJ1-2, with 11 bases lining up with TRBD1. The germline gives CDR1 LNHDA, CDR2 SQIVND (reference sequence). Trimming took 5 bases from V and 8 from J; bases not matched to a gene: 10. The CDR3 runs to 15 residues. In nucleotides, the CDR3 is TGTGCCAGTAGTCCCCAAGGGACAGGGGGAAGAGGCTACACCTTC. Its translation is CASSPQGTGGRGYTF.

The chain has TRBV10-1 and TRBJ2-7; D remains ambiguous. V lost 3 bases to trimming and J lost 3 bases, with 12 bases between them. This CDR3 comprises 14 residues. Germline V gene sequence: CDR1 WNHNN, CDR2 SYGVQD (reference sequence). CDR3 bases: TGCGCCAGCAGTGAAACGGGTCGACTCTACGAGCAGTACTTC. Protein sequence: CASSETGRLYEQYF.

This chain uses TRBV9 with TRBJ1-6; D is ambiguous. Trimming took 0 bases from V and 7 from J, leaving 11 bases between them. Per the germline V gene, CDR1 is SGDLS and CDR2 is YYNGEE. The CDR3 has 15 residues. The CDR3: CASSVEGGRNSPLHF. CDR3 in DNA: TGTGCCAGCAGCGTAGAGGGAGGGAGGAATTCACCCCTCCACTTT.

The chain links TRBV6-1 to TRBJ1-1, with a tentative D call TRBD1 (6 bases). The CDR3 is 14 amino acids. Trimming pared 2 bases from V and 1 base from J, leaving 8 bases between. CDR1 is MNHNS and CDR2 is SASEGT in the germline V gene. DNA of the CDR3: TGTGCCAGCAGTGAATTAGGGGGGAACACTGAAGCTTTCTTT. This sequence encodes CASSELGGNTEAFF.

The rearrangement links TRBV19 to TRBJ1-1, with D possibly being TRBD1 (5 bases). The CDR3 contains 14 residues. Trimming removed 1 base at V and 6 bases at J, with 12 bases between. CDR1 and CDR2 from the germline V gene are LNHDA and SQIVND (reference sequence). CDR3 protein: CASSIVAGRSEAFF. DNA of the CDR3: TGTGCCAGTAGTATAGTTGCAGGGAGGTCTGAAGCTTTCTTT.

The chain uses TRBV27 and TRBJ1-5; D call uncertain. Germline V gene sequence: CDR1 MNHEY, CDR2 SMNVEV (reference sequence). CDR3 size: 15 residues. V shed 4 bases and J shed 0 bases, with 10 bases lying between them. Here the CDR3 reads CASSSLLGSNQPQHF. The CDR3 DNA is TGTGCCAGCAGTTCCCTCCTAGGTAGCAATCAGCCCCAGCATTTT.

The chain employs TRBV5-6 and TRBJ2-7, with D possibly matching TRBD1 (6 bases). CDR1 and CDR2 from the germline V gene are SGHDT and YYEEEE. The CDR3 length is 14 residues. V shed 4 bases and J shed 2 bases, with 13 bases lying between them. In DNA, the CDR3 is TGTGCCAGCAGCCCACAGGGTTCTCCCTACGAGCAGTACTTC. This sequence encodes CASSPQGSPYEQYF. The whole variable domain, filled in from reference TRBV5-6 and TRBJ2-7, reads DAGVTQSPTHLIKTRGQQVTLRCSPKSGHDTVSWYQQALGQGPQFIFQYYEEEERQRGNFPDRFSGHQFPNYSSELNVNALLLGDSALYLCASSPQGSPYEQYFGPGTRLTVT.

J is TRBJ1-2 and V is TRBV6-1; D is uncertain. The germline gives CDR1 MNHNS, CDR2 SASEGT. The length of the CDR3 is 12 residues. V was shortened by 1 base and J by 5 bases, with 5 bases between the two germline ends. CDR3 in amino acids: CASSEDLYGYTF. As DNA, the CDR3 is TGTGCCAGCAGTGAAGACTTGTATGGCTACACCTTC.